A single sample is the source of the 26 T cell receptor beta chains below, sequenced in a study of blood T cell repertoires in COVID-19. Libraries were prepared by immunoSEQ multiplex PCR; TCRdb keeps only in-frame clonotypes and omits some of them. This table has 250,000 to 300,000 clones, approximately 85% appearing once. The material sequenced was peripheral blood. Receptors originate from a woman aged 65 to 85 with acute or convalescent COVID-19.

The chain combines TRBV19 with TRBJ2-2; 12 bases are shared with TRBD1. Germline V gene data show CDR1 as LNHDA and CDR2 as SQIVND (reference sequence). Germline trimming cut 4 bases from V and 4 bases from J; bases unmatched to any gene: 4. This CDR3 has 16 residues. The CDR3 bases are TGTGCCAGTAGTAGGGGACAGGGGGCCCTCACCGGGGAGCTGTTTTTT. Translated, it gives CASSRGQGALTGELFF.

A few counts support this clone. V gene TRBV3-1 (or the pseudogene TRBV3-2) combines with J gene TRBJ2-7; the match to TRBD1 covers 10 bases. The J segment lost 3 bases and the V segment lost 3 bases, leaving 8 bases of the junction unmatched. In germline, CDR1 is LGHDT, CDR2 YNNKEL (reference sequence). CDR3 length: 16 residues. The DNA for the CDR3 is TGTGCCAGCAGCCACCCCACCCGGACAGGGGGCTACGAGCAGTACTTC. Protein: CASSHPTRTGGYEQYF.

The chain combines TRBV6-2 or TRBV6-3 with TRBJ2-7; 7 bases are a match to TRBD1. From germline, CDR1 is MNHEY and CDR2 SVGEGT. The ends lost 6 bases at V and 2 bases at J; junction bases unmatched: 16. The CDR3 loop spans 17 amino acids. As DNA, the CDR3 is TGTGCCAGCAGCCGGATCTTCGGGACAGCGATGGCCTACGAGCAGTACTTC. Its translation is CASSRIFGTAMAYEQYF.

V and J are TRBV10-1 and TRBJ2-2, with D perhaps TRBD2 (6 bases). Trimming stripped 2 bases from V and 1 base from J, with 17 bases between. Per germline, CDR1 WNHNN and CDR2 SYGVQD (reference sequence). The CDR3 loop spans 18 amino acids. The CDR3 spells CASSETGPAGRNTGELFF. The CDR3 bases are TGCGCCAGCAGTGAGACGGGGCCGGCCGGGAGGAACACCGGGGAGCTGTTTTTT.

The rearrangement joins TRBV6-5 to TRBJ2-1; D remains ambiguous. The CDR3 has 11 residues. V lost 6 bases, J lost 6 bases, and 6 bases lay in between. Germline V gene lookup returns CDR1 MNHEY and CDR2 SVGAGI. Here the CDR3 reads CASSNSNEQFF. CDR3 nucleotides: TGTGCCAGCAGCAACAGCAATGAGCAGTTCTTC.

The rearrangement joins TRBV29-1 to TRBJ2-3, with 7 bases fitting TRBD1. CDR3 length: 14 residues. With V trimmed by 6 bases and J by 2 bases, 8 bases remained unmatched. Germline CDR1 and CDR2: SQVTM and ANQGSEA. CDR3 region: CSVNRGSNTDTQYF. Written as DNA, the CDR3 is TGCAGCGTCAACAGGGGTTCCAACACAGATACGCAGTATTTT.

This clone was seen only once. The rearrangement links TRBV7-9 to TRBJ2-5; 9 bases match TRBD2. CDR1 and CDR2 from the germline V gene are SEHNR and FQNEAQ (reference sequence). The CDR3 loop spans 18 amino acids. With V trimmed by 0 bases and J by 5 bases, 13 bases remained unmatched. The CDR3 sequence: CASSLARSAGGDRETQYF. CDR3 DNA sequence: TGTGCCAGCAGCTTAGCGCGTTCGGCGGGGGGGGATCGGGAGACCCAGTACTTC.

The V call is TRBV19, the J call TRBJ1-2, with D perhaps matching TRBD1 (5 bases). Germline CDR1 is LNHDA and CDR2 is SQIVND (reference sequence). The CDR3 sequence is 14 residues long. The germline V and J ends were trimmed by 3 bases and 7 bases, with 15 bases remaining between them. The CDR3 DNA follows: TGTGCCAGTAGTATTAAGGCTCAGGGCCGTGGCTACACCTTC. Amino acid sequence: CASSIKAQGRGYTF.

V and J are TRBV7-8 and TRBJ2-7, with 8 bases aligning to TRBD2. Germline V lookup: CDR1 SGHVS, CDR2 FQNEAQ. V shed 6 bases, J shed 4 bases, and the junction held 14 bases outside the gene matches. The CDR3 contains 16 residues. In DNA form, the CDR3 reads TGTGCCAGCAGACAAAGCCGGGGGGGCTTAGAGTACGAGCAGTACTTC. This translates into CASRQSRGGLEYEQYF.

V usage is TRBV9 and J usage is TRBJ1-3; 7 bases fit TRBD1. This CDR3 is built from 14 residues. The germline V gene encodes CDR1 SGDLS and CDR2 YYNGEE. V gave up 4 bases and J gave up 2 bases; unmatched junction bases: 3. The CDR3 protein is CASSIQGTGNTIYF. The CDR3 nucleotides are TGTGCCAGCAGCATACAGGGGACTGGAAACACCATATATTTT. The full variable domain, completed using reference TRBV9 and TRBJ1-3, is DSGVTQTPKHLITATGQRVTLRCSPRSGDLSVYWYQQSLDQGLQFLIQYYNGEERAKGNILERFSAQQFPDLHSELNLSSLELGDSALYFCASSIQGTGNTIYFGEGSWLTVV.

The gene calls are TRBV3-1 (or the pseudogene TRBV3-2) and TRBJ2-5, with unresolved D. V gave up 0 bases and J gave up 4 bases, with 6 bases separating them. The CDR3 has 13 residues. CDR1 and CDR2 from the germline V gene are LGHDT and YNNKEL (reference sequence). The CDR3 spells CASSQDPGETQYF. The CDR3 DNA reads as TGTGCCAGCAGCCAAGATCCGGGAGAGACCCAGTACTTC.

The V call is TRBV3-1 (or the pseudogene TRBV3-2), the J call TRBJ1-1, with a weak D call TRBD1 (5 bases). This CDR3 is built from 13 residues. V shed 3 bases and J shed 4 bases, with 9 bases lying between them. Germline lookup yields CDR1 LGHDT and CDR2 YNNKEL (reference sequence). CDR3 loop: CASSHKGVTEAFF. In DNA form, the CDR3 reads TGTGCCAGCAGCCACAAAGGGGTCACTGAAGCTTTCTTT.

The chain employs TRBV7-2 and TRBJ2-5, with D possibly matching TRBD2 (5 bases). The CDR3 is 15 residues long. Germline loops: CDR1 SGHTA, CDR2 FQGNSA. V dropped 5 bases and J dropped 4 bases, with 17 bases sitting between them. The CDR3 sequence: CASSPSVGRAETQYF. CDR3 DNA: TGTGCCAGCAGCCCGTCGGTTGGGCGGGCAGAGACCCAGTACTTC.

This rearrangement joins TRBV30 to TRBJ2-7; tentative D call: TRBD1 (5 bases). Between the trimmed V and J ends, which lost 4 bases and 2 bases, there was a span of 12 bases. In germline, CDR1 is GTSNPN, CDR2 SVGIG (reference sequence). This CDR3 is 13 amino acids long. CDR3 sequence (DNA): TGTGCCTGGATGGGTGACAGAACCTACGAGCAGTACTTC. The encoded protein is CAWMGDRTYEQYF.

The rearrangement links TRBV5-6 to TRBJ2-7; perhaps TRBD1 as D (6 bases). The CDR3 is 15 amino acids. Per germline, CDR1 SGHDT and CDR2 YYEEEE. V lost 0 bases and J lost 0, with 10 bases in between. CDR3 region: CASSLGDNPSYEQYF. The CDR3 DNA reads as TGTGCCAGCAGCTTGGGGGACAACCCCTCCTACGAGCAGTACTTC.

The chain has TRBV2 and TRBJ1-2, with a weak D call TRBD1 (5 bases). Per the germline V gene, CDR1 is SNHLY and CDR2 is FYNNEI. V shed 2 bases and J shed 7 bases, with 5 bases lying between them. This CDR3 comprises 11 residues. The CDR3 DNA is TGTGCCAGCAGTGAAAGGGGTGGCTACACCTTC. This translates into CASSERGGYTF.

The chain uses TRBV10-3 and TRBJ2-5; 7 positions agree with TRBD2. The trim removed 6 bases at V and 3 bases at J, leaving 1 base unmatched. The CDR3 runs to 12 residues. Germline loops: CDR1 ENHRY, CDR2 SYGVKD. CDR3: CAIRGREETQYF. In DNA form, the CDR3 reads TGTGCCATCAGGGGGAGGGAAGAGACCCAGTACTTC.

The chain combines TRBV20-1 with TRBJ1-1; 7 bases align to TRBD1. The germline CDR1 and CDR2 sequences are DFQATT and SNEGSKA (reference sequence). J was trimmed by 1 base and V by 3 bases; bases with no gene match: 8. The CDR3 sequence is 15 residues long. The CDR3 here is CSASDGRQGNTEAFF. CDR3 sequence (DNA): TGCAGTGCTAGTGATGGACGACAGGGGAACACTGAAGCTTTCTTT.

V usage is TRBV5-6 and J usage is TRBJ2-7, with 7 positions matching TRBD1. The CDR3 runs 14 residues. V shed 2 bases and J 3 bases; nucleotides not matched to a gene: 5. Germline V lookup: CDR1 SGHDT, CDR2 YYEEEE. The CDR3 loop is CASSLPGQHYEQYF. CDR3 in DNA: TGTGCCAGCAGCTTACCGGGACAGCACTACGAGCAGTACTTC.

This chain's CDR3 is CASSLAGTGPYNEQFF. The CDR3 nucleotides are TGTGCCAGCAGCTTGGCCGGGACAGGGCCTTACAATGAGCAGTTCTTC. V and J are TRBV5-4 and TRBJ2-1, with 9 bases matching TRBD1. This CDR3 spans 16 amino acids. Trimming at V came to 0 bases and at J to 4 bases, leaving 5 bases not matched to a gene. From germline, CDR1 is SGHNT and CDR2 YYREEE (reference sequence).

J is TRBJ1-1 and V is TRBV5-1, with D possibly TRBD1 on 5 matching bases. Trimming took 4 bases from V and 1 from J, leaving 11 bases between them. Per the germline V gene, CDR1 is SGHRS and CDR2 is YFSETQ. This CDR3 is built from 14 residues. The CDR3 sequence: CASSQDNKNTEAFF. CDR3 DNA: TGCGCCAGCAGCCAGGACAACAAGAACACTGAAGCTTTCTTT.

A single count supports this clone. The rearrangement uses TRBV7-9 and TRBJ1-2; D is possibly TRBD1 (5 bases). The CDR3 consists of 17 residues. Looked up from germline, CDR1 is SEHNR and CDR2 is FQNEAQ (reference sequence). With 5 bases removed from V and 4 bases from J, the gap between germline ends came to 23 bases. The CDR3 loop is CASSPALRAYNSYGYTF. The CDR3 DNA follows: TGTGCCAGCAGCCCCGCCCTCAGGGCCTACAATTCCTATGGCTACACCTTC.

The chain has TRBV2 and TRBJ1-2, with TRBD1 matching over 8 bases. Germline values: CDR1 SNHLY, CDR2 FYNNEI. The CDR3 sequence is 16 residues long. After removal of 8 bases from V and 8 bases from J, the junction contained 19 bases not matched to a gene. CDR3 protein: CASLEDRALSVWGYTF. The CDR3 DNA sequence: TGTGCCAGCCTTGAGGACAGGGCTTTATCAGTGTGGGGCTACACCTTC.

The chain is built from TRBV29-1 and TRBJ1-1, with a tentative D call TRBD1 (6 bases). CDR1 is SQVTM, CDR2 ANQGSEA, per germline. The CDR3 covers 13 residues. V lost 7 bases, J lost 5 bases, and 17 bases lay in between. The CDR3 sequence: CSAGDNVGTEAFF. CDR3 nucleotide sequence: TGCAGCGCCGGGGACAATGTTGGAACTGAAGCTTTCTTT.

The chain joins TRBV7-9 to TRBJ1-1; D is perhaps TRBD1 (6 bases). The CDR3 sequence is 15 residues long. Germline V gives CDR1 SEHNR, CDR2 FQNEAQ (reference sequence). Trimming removed 5 bases at V and 1 base at J, with 14 bases between. The CDR3 nucleotides read TGTGCCAGCAGCGGGGGCCCCCAACCGAACACTGAAGCTTTCTTT. Protein: CASSGGPQPNTEAFF. The full variable domain, its missing parts supplied by reference TRBV7-9 and TRBJ1-1, is DTGVSQNPRHKITKRGQNVTFRCDPISEHNRLYWYRQTLGQGPEFLTYFQNEAQLEKSRLLSDRFSAERPKGSFSTLEIQRTEQGDSAMYLCASSGGPQPNTEAFFGQGTRLTVV.

The chain joins TRBV6-1 to TRBJ1-1, with D perhaps matching TRBD1 (6 bases). The length of the CDR3 is 14 residues. Germline V gene sequence: CDR1 MNHNS, CDR2 SASEGT. Between the trimmed V and J ends, which lost 0 bases and 10 bases, there was a span of 15 bases. CDR3 amino acids: CASSEATGKVSAFF. The CDR3 DNA reads as TGTGCCAGCAGTGAAGCAACAGGGAAGGTTTCAGCTTTCTTT.